The 28 T cell receptor beta chains below all came from one sample that was sequenced in a study of cytomegalovirus exposure and HLA in healthy donors. Repertoires were generated with immunoSEQ multiplex PCR, while TCRdb's copy carries only in-frame clones and drops some. This table holds tens of thousands of clones, 95% found once. Input material: PBMCs. The receptors derive from a woman aged 18-29 years in good health and CMV-seropositive.

The gene calls are TRBV25-1 and TRBJ2-5; unclear D gene. V was pared by 2 bases and J by 5 bases, with 3 bases between. Germline CDR1 MGHDK, CDR2 SYGVNS. The CDR3 sequence is 11 residues long. The CDR3 DNA reads TGTGCCAGCAGTGAACTGGAGACCCAGTACTTC. Amino acids: CASSELETQYF.

The chain employs TRBV20-1 and TRBJ1-3, with D uncertain. Germline CDR1 is DFQATT and CDR2 is SNEGSKA (reference sequence). The V gene lost 3 bases and the J gene lost 4 bases, with 4 bases spanning the gap. The CDR3 consists of 11 residues. The CDR3 loop reads CSASSGNTIYF. In DNA form, the CDR3 reads TGCAGTGCTAGCTCGGGAAACACCATATATTTT.

The CDR3 nucleotides are TGCGCCAGCAGCCATCCCCGCAAGGGGGCTGGATATGGCTACACCTTC. Its translation: CASSHPRKGAGYGYTF. V is TRBV4-1 and J is TRBJ1-2, with 7 bases fitting TRBD1. This CDR3 spans 16 amino acids. CDR1 is MGHRA and CDR2 is YSYEKL in the germline V gene. Germline trimming cut 3 bases from V and 5 bases from J; bases unmatched to any gene: 12.

V gene TRBV9 combines with J gene TRBJ2-1; 8 nucleotides match TRBD2. CDR3 length: 15 amino acids. Trimming took 4 bases from V and 7 from J; bases not matched to a gene: 10. CDR1 and CDR2 (germline): SGDLS, YYNGEE. The CDR3 nucleotides are TGTGCCAGCAGCCTATCGGGAGGGCCGGGGAATGAGCAGTTCTTC. Amino acids: CASSLSGGPGNEQFF.

The J gene is TRBJ1-2, the V gene TRBV12-5, with no clear D. Trimming removed 5 bases from V and 8 bases from J, with 12 bases in between. CDR1 is LGHNT, CDR2 FRNRAP, per germline. The CDR3 has 12 residues. The CDR3 DNA follows: TGTGCTAGTGGTGTTGGTACTGAAGGCTACACCTTC. It yields the protein CASGVGTEGYTF.

This clone has a single count. The chain carries TRBV6-6 and TRBJ1-2; D not certain. V lost 6 bases to trimming and J lost 4 bases, with 18 bases between them. The CDR3 runs 15 residues. Germline V CDR1 and CDR2: MNHNY, SVGAGI (reference sequence). The CDR3 DNA sequence: TGTGCCAGCAGCCCTAGATCCCGCCAGCTCTATGGCTACACCTTC. This codes for CASSPRSRQLYGYTF.

This clone has a single count. The V gene is TRBV5-4, the J gene TRBJ2-2; D is perhaps TRBD2 (6 bases). Trimming took off 4 bases at V and 3 bases at J, with 16 bases between the two ends. The CDR3 is made up of 16 amino acids. In germline, CDR1 is SGHNT, CDR2 YYREEE (reference sequence). CDR3: CASSRGLASDTGELFF. The DNA for the CDR3 is TGTGCCAGCAGCAGGGGACTTGCAAGTGACACCGGGGAGCTGTTTTTT.

This chain links TRBV9 with TRBJ2-3; tentatively, D is TRBD1 (5 bases). The V and J ends lost 4 bases and 3 bases respectively, with 15 bases between them. In germline, CDR1 is SGDLS, CDR2 YYNGEE. The CDR3 length is 15 residues. The CDR3 is CASSPTGVLTDTQYF. The CDR3 DNA reads as TGTGCCAGCAGCCCCACAGGTGTCTTAACAGATACGCAGTATTTT.

V usage is TRBV15 and J usage is TRBJ2-1; tentatively, D is TRBD2 (5 bases). Germline V CDR1 and CDR2: LNHNV, YYDKDF (reference sequence). V lost 2 bases, J lost 8 bases, and 10 bases lay in between. This CDR3 comprises 13 residues. The CDR3 reads CATSRLTRHEQFF. The CDR3 bases are TGTGCCACCAGCAGATTAACTAGACATGAGCAGTTCTTC. Full variable domain (missing parts from reference TRBV15 and TRBJ2-1): DAMVIQNPRYQVTQFGKPVTLSCSQTLNHNVMYWYQQKSSQAPKLLFHYYDKDFNNEADTPDNFQSRRPNTSFCFLDIRSPGLGDTAMYLCATSRLTRHEQFFGPGTRLTVL.

This chain connects TRBV4-2 to TRBJ2-2; D is perhaps TRBD1 (6 bases). The germline gives CDR1 LGHNA, CDR2 YNFKEQ. V shed 5 bases and J shed 5 bases, with 9 bases lying between them. The CDR3 totals 13 residues. Written as DNA, the CDR3 is TGTGCCAGCAGCAGAGGGGGTACCGGGGAGCTGTTTTTT. This encodes CASSRGGTGELFF.

This chain links TRBV6-5 with TRBJ2-3; D remains unclear. The V end was cut by 0 bases, the J end by 7 bases, with 14 bases between. Looked up from germline, CDR1 is MNHEY and CDR2 is SVGAGI. This CDR3 region has 15 residues. Here the CDR3 reads CASSYSGVGPYTQYF. The CDR3 nucleotides are TGTGCCAGCAGTTACTCAGGCGTGGGCCCGTATACGCAGTATTTT.

V usage is TRBV27 and J usage is TRBJ2-7, with 11 positions matching TRBD2. The germline CDR1 and CDR2 sequences are MNHEY and SMNVEV (reference sequence). V shed 5 bases and J 2 bases; nucleotides not matched to a gene: 5. CDR3 size: 15 residues. As DNA, the CDR3 is TGTGCCAGCAGTCTGGGACTAGCGGTCGCCTACGAGCAGTACTTC. Residues: CASSLGLAVAYEQYF.

The chain uses TRBV28 and TRBJ2-1, with 7 bases matching TRBD2. V shed 1 base, J shed 9 bases, and the junction held 3 bases outside the gene matches. This CDR3 spans 13 amino acids. Germline lookup yields CDR1 MDHEN and CDR2 SYDVKM. Here the CDR3 reads CASSLSGRGEQFF. The CDR3 coding sequence is TGTGCCAGCAGTTTATCTGGGAGGGGTGAGCAGTTCTTC.

The V call is TRBV7-2, the J call TRBJ2-7; maybe TRBD2 (6 bases). Looked up from germline, CDR1 is SGHTA and CDR2 is FQGNSA. There are 15 residues in the CDR3. Between the trimmed V and J ends, which lost 1 base and 2 bases, there was a span of 12 bases. Written as DNA, the CDR3 is TGTGCCAGCAGCTTAGGCGGACTAACTCCCTACGAGCAGTACTTC. Translation: CASSLGGLTPYEQYF.

A word on this clone: The sample has other DNA sequences that encode this CDR3 too. This sequence joins TRBV18 and TRBJ1-1; no firm D call. V gave up 2 bases and J gave up 7 bases, with 5 bases separating them. CDR1 and CDR2 from the germline V gene are KGHSH and LQKENI. This CDR3 spans 11 amino acids. The CDR3 loop is CASSPGSEAFF. CDR3 nucleotides: TGTGCCAGCTCACCAGGGAGTGAAGCTTTCTTT.

The chain couples TRBV30 to TRBJ2-7; 7 bases agree with TRBD2. With 4 bases clipped from V and 2 bases from J, the junction kept 8 bases outside the gene matches. The germline CDR1 and CDR2 sequences are GTSNPN and SVGIG (reference sequence). There are 14 residues in the CDR3. DNA of the CDR3: TGTGCCTGGAAAAAAACTAGCGCGACCTACGAGCAGTACTTC. Translated: CAWKKTSATYEQYF.

CDR3 region: CASSQEGTQYF. CDR3 in DNA: TGCGCCAGCAGCCAGGAGGGGACCCAGTACTTC. This sequence joins TRBV4-1 and TRBJ2-5; tentative D call: TRBD2 (6 bases). V shed 3 bases and J shed 7 bases, with 6 bases lying between them. CDR3 length: 11 residues. Germline V gene sequence: CDR1 MGHRA, CDR2 YSYEKL.

The table lists this clone with a count of one. The chain employs TRBV27 and TRBJ2-4, with a weak D call TRBD2 (7 bases). Trimming shortened V by 5 bases and J by 6 bases, and 20 bases separated the two germline ends. Germline assignment: CDR1 MNHEY and CDR2 SMNVEV (reference sequence). This CDR3 is built from 16 residues. As DNA, the CDR3 is TGTGCCAGCAGTCCCGCCGGGGGGCCCCAAGGAAACATTCAGTACTTC. Translation: CASSPAGGPQGNIQYF.

A single count supports this clone. This chain uses TRBV28 with TRBJ1-2, with a weak D call TRBD1 (5 bases). The CDR3 runs 10 residues. V was clipped by 8 bases and J by 7 bases, with 8 bases between them. The germline V gene has CDR1 MDHEN and CDR2 SYDVKM. CDR3 sequence (DNA): TGTGCCAGCTCTAGGGGTGGCTACACCTTC. Translation: CASSRGGYTF.

The V gene is TRBV5-1, the J gene TRBJ2-3; 11 positions match TRBD2. The CDR3 consists of 17 residues. Germline V gene sequence: CDR1 SGHRS, CDR2 YFSETQ. Unmatched junction bases numbered 11, after V lost 2 bases and J lost 6 bases. The CDR3 protein is CASSFVSSGGILDTQYF. The CDR3 bases are TGCGCCAGCAGCTTTGTCTCTAGCGGGGGGATTTTGGATACGCAGTATTTT.

J is TRBJ2-1 and V is TRBV4-2; 9 positions agree with TRBD2. CDR1 is LGHNA, CDR2 YNFKEQ, per germline. The CDR3 covers 17 residues. V shed 4 bases, J shed 7 bases, and the junction held 14 bases outside the gene matches. The CDR3 loop reads CASSPKTRTSAGNEQFF. In DNA, the CDR3 is TGTGCCAGCAGCCCCAAAACCCGGACTAGCGCAGGTAATGAGCAGTTCTTC.

CDR3 coding DNA: TGTGCCAGCAGTTTTGGGGGGAATCAGCCCCAGCATTTT. It specifies CASSFGGNQPQHF. The chain combines TRBV28 with TRBJ1-5, with TRBD1 as a possible D gene (5 bases). This CDR3 is 13 amino acids long. CDR1 and CDR2 from the germline V gene are MDHEN and SYDVKM. V was shortened by 3 bases and J by 4 bases, with 7 bases between the two germline ends.

The chain combines TRBV5-6 with TRBJ1-1; no clear D. V was trimmed by 3 bases and J by 11 bases, leaving 17 bases between them. This CDR3 is 13 amino acids long. Germline assignment: CDR1 SGHDT and CDR2 YYEEEE. CDR3 amino acids: CASSSWFTRRAFF. CDR3 nucleotide sequence: TGTGCCAGCAGCTCTTGGTTCACTAGGAGGGCTTTCTTT.

This sequence joins TRBV18 and TRBJ2-7; TRBD1 agrees at 11 bases. The V gene end was trimmed by 6 bases and the J gene end by 7 bases; junction bases not matched to a gene: 8. Germline assignment: CDR1 KGHSH and CDR2 LQKENI. CDR3 size: 14 residues. The CDR3: CASSPTDRGLEQYF. For the CDR3, the DNA is TGTGCCAGCTCCCCAACGGACAGGGGGCTTGAGCAGTACTTC.

The chain recombines TRBV4-1 with TRBJ2-1, with D uncertain. Looked up from germline, CDR1 is MGHRA and CDR2 is YSYEKL. V gave up 0 bases and J gave up 3 bases, with 6 bases separating them. CDR3 length: 14 amino acids. Written as DNA, the CDR3 is TGCGCCAGCAGCCAAGAGAGGAGCTACAATGAGCAGTTCTTC. Its translation: CASSQERSYNEQFF.

The chain links TRBV21-1 to TRBJ2-3; the table's D call, TRBD1, has no DNA check behind it. TRBV21-1 constitutes a pseudogene. This CDR3 region has 17 residues. The CDR3 nucleotides read TGTGCCAGCAGCAAAAAGGGATTGACAGGGTTCAACGATACGCAGTATTTT. The encoded protein is CASSKKGLTGFNDTQYF.

The chain links TRBV19 to TRBJ2-1; tentatively, D is TRBD2 (7 bases). CDR1 and CDR2 from the germline V gene are LNHDA and SQIVND (reference sequence). V was shortened by 10 bases and J by 5 bases, with 18 bases between the two germline ends. The CDR3 has 14 residues. CDR3 DNA: TGTGCCACCCGGGGGCCCGGGGGGAACAATGAGCAGTTCTTC. It encodes CATRGPGGNNEQFF.

The chain links TRBV28 to TRBJ1-4, with D tentatively TRBD1 (5 bases). Trimming cost V 5 bases and J 0 bases, with 13 bases left between them. Germline V gene lookup returns CDR1 MDHEN and CDR2 SYDVKM. This CDR3 comprises 16 residues. CDR3 sequence reads: CASSPPGGATNEKLFF. The CDR3 DNA reads as TGTGCCAGCAGTCCCCCCGGAGGGGCAACTAATGAAAAACTGTTTTTT.